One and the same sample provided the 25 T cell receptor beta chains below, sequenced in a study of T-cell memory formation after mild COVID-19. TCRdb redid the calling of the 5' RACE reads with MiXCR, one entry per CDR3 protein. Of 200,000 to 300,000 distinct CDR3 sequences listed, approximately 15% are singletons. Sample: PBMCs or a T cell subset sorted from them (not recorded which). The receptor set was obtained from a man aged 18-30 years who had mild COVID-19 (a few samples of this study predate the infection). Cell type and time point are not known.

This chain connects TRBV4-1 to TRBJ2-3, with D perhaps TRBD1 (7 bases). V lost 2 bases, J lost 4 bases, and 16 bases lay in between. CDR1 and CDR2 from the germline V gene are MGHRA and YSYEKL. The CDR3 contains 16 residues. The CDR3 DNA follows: TGCGCCAGCAGCCAAACCCAGGGGGGCAGGTCAGATACGCAGTATTTT. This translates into CASSQTQGGRSDTQYF.

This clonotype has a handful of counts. CDR3 coding DNA: TGTGCCAGCAGATTACCGGGACAGGCAAATCCACCCCTCCACTTT. This encodes CASRLPGQANPPLHF. V and J are TRBV25-1 and TRBJ1-6; 8 bases are a match to TRBD1. V gave up 6 bases and J gave up 11 bases; unmatched junction bases: 12. Germline V CDR1 and CDR2: MGHDK, SYGVNS. The CDR3 covers 15 residues.

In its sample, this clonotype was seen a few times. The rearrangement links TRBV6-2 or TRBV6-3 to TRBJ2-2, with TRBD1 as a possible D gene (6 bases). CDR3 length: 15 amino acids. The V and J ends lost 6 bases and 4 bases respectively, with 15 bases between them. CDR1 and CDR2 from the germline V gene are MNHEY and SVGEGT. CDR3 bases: TGTGCCAGCAGGCCACAGGGACGGGTCACCGGGGAGCTGTTTTTT. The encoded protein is CASRPQGRVTGELFF.

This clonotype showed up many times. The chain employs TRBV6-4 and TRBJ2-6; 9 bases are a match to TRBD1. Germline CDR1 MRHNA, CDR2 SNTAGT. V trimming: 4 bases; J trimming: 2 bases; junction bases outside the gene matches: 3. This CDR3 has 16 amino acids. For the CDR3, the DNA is TGTGCCAGCAGTGTGACAGGGGGAGCTGGGGCCAACGTCCTGACTTTC. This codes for CASSVTGGAGANVLTF.

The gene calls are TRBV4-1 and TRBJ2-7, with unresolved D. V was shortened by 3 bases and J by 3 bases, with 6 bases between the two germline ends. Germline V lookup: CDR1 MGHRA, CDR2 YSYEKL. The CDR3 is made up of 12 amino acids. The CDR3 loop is CASSHTNYEQYF. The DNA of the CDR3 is TGCGCCAGCAGCCACACCAACTACGAGCAGTACTTC.

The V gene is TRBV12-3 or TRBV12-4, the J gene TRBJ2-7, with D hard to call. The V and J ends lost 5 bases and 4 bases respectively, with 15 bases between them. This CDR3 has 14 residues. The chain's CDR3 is CASSPRTDGYEQYF. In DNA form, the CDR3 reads TGTGCCAGCAGTCCACGAACAGACGGGTACGAGCAGTACTTC.

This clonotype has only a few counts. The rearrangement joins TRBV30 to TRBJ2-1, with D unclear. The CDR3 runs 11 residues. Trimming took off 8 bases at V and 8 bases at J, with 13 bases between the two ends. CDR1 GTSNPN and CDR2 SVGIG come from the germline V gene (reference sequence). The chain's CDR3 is CAMVLSYEQFF. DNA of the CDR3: TGTGCCATGGTGCTTAGCTATGAGCAGTTCTTC.

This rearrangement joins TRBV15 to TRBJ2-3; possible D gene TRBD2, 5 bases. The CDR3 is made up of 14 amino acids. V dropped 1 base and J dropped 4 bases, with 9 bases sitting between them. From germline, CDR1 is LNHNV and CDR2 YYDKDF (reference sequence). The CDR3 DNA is TGTGCCACCAGCAGAGGAGGGAGCCCAGATACGCAGTATTTT. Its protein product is CATSRGGSPDTQYF.

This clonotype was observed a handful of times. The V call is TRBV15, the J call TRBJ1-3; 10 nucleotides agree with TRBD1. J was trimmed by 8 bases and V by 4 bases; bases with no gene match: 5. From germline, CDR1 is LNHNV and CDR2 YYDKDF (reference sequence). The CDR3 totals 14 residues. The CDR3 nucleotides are TGTGCCACCAGCAACGACAGGGGGCTGCACACCATATATTTT. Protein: CATSNDRGLHTIYF. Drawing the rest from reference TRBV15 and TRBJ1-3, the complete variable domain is DAMVIQNPRYQVTQFGKPVTLSCSQTLNHNVMYWYQQKSSQAPKLLFHYYDKDFNNEADTPDNFQSRRPNTSFCFLDIRSPGLGDTAMYLCATSNDRGLHTIYFGEGSWLTVV.

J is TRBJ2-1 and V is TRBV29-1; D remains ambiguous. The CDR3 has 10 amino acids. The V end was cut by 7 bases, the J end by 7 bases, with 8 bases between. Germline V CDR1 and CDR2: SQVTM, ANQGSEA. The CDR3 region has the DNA TGCAGCGCCGTCGAAAATGAGCAGTTCTTC. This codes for CSAVENEQFF.

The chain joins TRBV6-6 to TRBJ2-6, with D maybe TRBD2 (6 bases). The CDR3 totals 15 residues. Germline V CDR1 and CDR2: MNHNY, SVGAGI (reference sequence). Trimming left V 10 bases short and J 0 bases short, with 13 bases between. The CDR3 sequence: CATWGVSSGANVLTF. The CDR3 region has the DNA TGTGCCACCTGGGGGGTTTCCTCTGGGGCCAACGTCCTGACTTTC.

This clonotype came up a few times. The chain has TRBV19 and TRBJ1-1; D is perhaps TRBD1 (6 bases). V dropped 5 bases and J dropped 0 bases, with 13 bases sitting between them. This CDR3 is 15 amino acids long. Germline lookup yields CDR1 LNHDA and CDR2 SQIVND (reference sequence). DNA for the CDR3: TGTGCCAGTAGTTCATCGGGGGCGCTGAACACTGAAGCTTTCTTT. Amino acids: CASSSSGALNTEAFF. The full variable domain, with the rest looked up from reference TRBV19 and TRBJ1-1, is DGGITQSPKYLFRKEGQNVTLSCEQNLNHDAMYWYRQDPGQGLRLIYYSQIVNDFQKGDIAEGYSVSREKKESFPLTVTSAQKNPTAFYLCASSSSGALNTEAFFGQGTRLTVV.

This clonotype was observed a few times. CDR3 in DNA: TGCGCCAGCAGCCCCGGACAGGGTGGCACCTACGAGCAGTACTTC. Amino acid sequence: CASSPGQGGTYEQYF. The chain carries TRBV5-1 and TRBJ2-7; TRBD1 matches at 8 bases. From germline, CDR1 is SGHRS and CDR2 YFSETQ. Trimming at V came to 4 bases and at J to 2 bases, leaving 8 bases not matched to a gene. The CDR3 consists of 15 residues. Filled out from reference TRBV5-1 and TRBJ2-7, the complete variable domain reads KAGVTQTPRYLIKTRGQQVTLSCSPISGHRSVSWYQQTPGQGLQFLFEYFSETQRNKGNFPGRFSGRQFSNSRSEMNVSTLELGDSALYLCASSPGQGGTYEQYFGPGTRLTVT.

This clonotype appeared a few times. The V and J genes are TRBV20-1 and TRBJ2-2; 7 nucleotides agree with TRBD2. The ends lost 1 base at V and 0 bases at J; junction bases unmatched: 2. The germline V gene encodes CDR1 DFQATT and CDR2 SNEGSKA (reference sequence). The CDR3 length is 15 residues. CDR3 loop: CSARGLAANTGELFF. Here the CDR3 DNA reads TGCAGTGCTAGAGGGCTAGCGGCGAACACCGGGGAGCTGTTTTTT.

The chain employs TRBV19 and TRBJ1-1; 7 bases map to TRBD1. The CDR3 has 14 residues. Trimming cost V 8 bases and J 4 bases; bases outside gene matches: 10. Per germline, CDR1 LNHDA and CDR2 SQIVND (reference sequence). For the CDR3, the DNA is TGTGCCAGTTTATCAGGGGGTTTAAGCACTGAAGCTTTCTTT. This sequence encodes CASLSGGLSTEAFF.

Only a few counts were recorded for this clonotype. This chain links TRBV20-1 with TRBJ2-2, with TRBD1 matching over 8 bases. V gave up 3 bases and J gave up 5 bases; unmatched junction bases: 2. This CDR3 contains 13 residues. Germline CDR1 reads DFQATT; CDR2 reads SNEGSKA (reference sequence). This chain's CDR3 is CSARDRETGELFF. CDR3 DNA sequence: TGCAGTGCTAGGGACAGGGAGACCGGGGAGCTGTTTTTT.

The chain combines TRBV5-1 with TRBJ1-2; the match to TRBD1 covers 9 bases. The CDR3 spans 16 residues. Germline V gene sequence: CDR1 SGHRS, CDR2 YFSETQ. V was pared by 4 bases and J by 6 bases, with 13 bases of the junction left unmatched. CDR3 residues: CASSLGQGSPRDGYTF. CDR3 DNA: TGCGCCAGCAGCCTGGGACAGGGATCCCCTCGGGATGGCTACACCTTC.

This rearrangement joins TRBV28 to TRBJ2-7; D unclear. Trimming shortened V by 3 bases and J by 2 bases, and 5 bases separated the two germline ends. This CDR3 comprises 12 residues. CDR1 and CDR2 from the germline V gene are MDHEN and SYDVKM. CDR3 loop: CASSLPAYEQYF. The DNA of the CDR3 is TGTGCCAGCAGTTTGCCGGCCTACGAGCAGTACTTC.

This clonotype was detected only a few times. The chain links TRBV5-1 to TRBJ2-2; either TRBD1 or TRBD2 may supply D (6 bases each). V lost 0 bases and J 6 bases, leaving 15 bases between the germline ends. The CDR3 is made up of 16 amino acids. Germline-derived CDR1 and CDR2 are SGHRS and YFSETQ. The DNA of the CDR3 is TGCGCCAGCAGCTTGGCACAGGGTGGAGGGTCCGGGGAGCTGTTTTTT. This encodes CASSLAQGGGSGELFF.

CDR3 region: CASSLTGPGNQPQHF. CDR3 DNA sequence: TGTGCCAGCAGCTTGACAGGTCCAGGGAATCAGCCCCAGCATTTT. The chain carries TRBV5-6 and TRBJ1-5, with D possibly matching TRBD1 (5 bases). V was clipped by 1 base and J by 4 bases, with 12 bases between them. This CDR3 contains 15 residues. CDR1 and CDR2 (germline): SGHDT, YYEEEE.

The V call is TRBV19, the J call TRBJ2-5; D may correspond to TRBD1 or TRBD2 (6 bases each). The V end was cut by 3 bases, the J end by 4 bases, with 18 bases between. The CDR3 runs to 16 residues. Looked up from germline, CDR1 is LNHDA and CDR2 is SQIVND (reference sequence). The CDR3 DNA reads TGTGCCAGTAGTATCGCCCCACAGGGAGGAATAGAGACCCAGTACTTC. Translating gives CASSIAPQGGIETQYF.

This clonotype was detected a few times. The CDR3: CASSQGPPGTDFSPLHF. CDR3 coding DNA: TGCGCCAGCAGCCAAGGGCCCCCCGGGACAGACTTTTCACCCCTCCACTTT. This chain uses TRBV4-3 with TRBJ1-6, with 7 bases lining up with TRBD1. The ends lost 1 base at V and 9 bases at J; junction bases unmatched: 12. Germline lookup yields CDR1 LGHNA and CDR2 YSLEER. CDR3 size: 17 residues.

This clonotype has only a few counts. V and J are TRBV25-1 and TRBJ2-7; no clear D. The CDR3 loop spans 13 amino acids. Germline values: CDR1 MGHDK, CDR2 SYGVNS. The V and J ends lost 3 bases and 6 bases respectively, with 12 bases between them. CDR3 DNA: TGTGCCAGCAGTGATGTGGGAAGGAGCGAGCAGTACTTC. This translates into CASSDVGRSEQYF.

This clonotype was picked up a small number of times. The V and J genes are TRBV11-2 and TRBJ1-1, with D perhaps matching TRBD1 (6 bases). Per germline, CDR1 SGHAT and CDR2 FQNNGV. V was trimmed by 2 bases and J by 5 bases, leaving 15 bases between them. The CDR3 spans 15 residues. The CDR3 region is CASSLTRGGKTEAFF. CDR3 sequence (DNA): TGTGCCAGCAGCTTAACGAGGGGGGGAAAAACTGAAGCTTTCTTT.

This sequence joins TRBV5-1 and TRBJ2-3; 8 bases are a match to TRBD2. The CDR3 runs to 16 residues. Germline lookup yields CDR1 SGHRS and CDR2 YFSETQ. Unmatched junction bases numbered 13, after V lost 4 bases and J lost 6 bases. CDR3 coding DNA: TGCGCCAGCAGCCCGGGGGGGGCACGTCAGTGGGATACGCAGTATTTT. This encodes CASSPGGARQWDTQYF.